This T cell receptor beta chain appears in the sequencing data of a study of blood T cell repertoires in COVID-19. In the study overall: The cDNA or gDNA used as material had been derived from T cells, B-cell-depleted T cells, or PBMCs.

The CDR3 is made up of 14 amino acids. CDR1 and CDR2 from the germline V gene are KGHSH and LQKENI. Trimming took off 3 bases at V and 5 bases at J, with 13 bases between the two ends. Using immunoSEQ multiplex PCR, the repertoire was profiled, and TCRdb retains in-frame clones only, with some absent. This table holds roughly 30,000 clones, roughly 89% found once. The gene calls are TRBV18 and TRBJ2-5, with D unclear. This sequence was found in a human donor with acute or convalescent COVID-19. The donor label of this sample is uncertain. The sequenced material came from peripheral blood. The CDR3 bases are TGTGCCAGCTCACCTCCCGACGGGTACGAGACCCAGTACTTC. Translating it yields CASSPPDGYETQYF.